The clone carrying this T cell receptor beta chain was picked up one time. Antigen specificity is unknown. This entry belongs to a study of shared clonotypes between healthy human individuals. Findings of the study overall: Apart from blood, nothing was sampled; tissue repertoires likely differ. The generation probabilities recorded for non-shared clonotypes fell below those of clonotypes shared by all four donors. With a handful of donors compared, roughly 5% of naive CD4 clonotypes were shared.

Clones were sequenced by immunoSEQ multiplex PCR, and TCRdb holds only the in-frame ones, with some missing. Of 1,500,000 or so clones in the sample, 98% to 99% were seen once. Naive CD4+ cells were CD45RA-selected; the remaining cells were memory. This CDR3 is built from 16 residues. The clonotype originates from a man aged 25-45 years in good health. Source material: naive CD4+ T cells sorted from blood. Subset denoted: CD45RA+ positively selected. V usage is TRBV21-1 and J usage is TRBJ2-3; TRBD1 is the table's D call, not checked against the DNA. TRBV21-1 is reported as a pseudogene. This CDR3 is CASSKGALDRSDTQYF. The CDR3 DNA reads TGTGCCAGCAGCAAAGGGGCATTAGACAGGTCAGATACGCAGTATTTT.